The rows below give T cell receptor beta chains drawn from one sample of a study of identical twins. TCRdb re-derived calls from the 5' RACE reads in MiXCR, one entry per CDR3 protein. The data contain roughly 720,000 distinct CDR3 sequences, approximately 18% of them singletons. A further study also used this sample, focusing on T cells expressing NK-cell markers.

The sample taken for sequencing was PBMCs. The receptors were sampled from a woman younger than 30 in good health. Both conserved end residues are part of each CDR3. The order of the fields is J gene, D gene, clone size, V gene, CDR3 DNA, CDR3 protein. A D gene is named only where the DNA matches it firmly. A clone size is listed for some rows: how often the clone was seen (once, few, many), or a class if it is expanded.

TRBJ2-2 TRBD1 - TRBV25-1 TGTGCCAGCGAAGGGCCGGGACAGGGGGACACCGGGGAGCTGTTTTTT CASEGPGQGDTGELFF
TRBJ2-7 - few TRBV12-3/TRBV12-4 TGTGCCAGCACTCGGGGCCCCTACGAGCAGTACTTC CASTRGPYEQYF
TRBJ1-2 - few TRBV12-3/TRBV12-4 TGTGCCAGCAGTTTATCAAGTGGTGGCTACACCTTC CASSLSSGGYTF
TRBJ2-3 TRBD2 - TRBV20-1 TGCAGTGCTAGCCCGACTAGCGGAAGAACAGATACGCAGTATTTT CSASPTSGRTDTQYF
TRBJ1-2 - - TRBV9 TGTGCCAGCAGCGTAGTCCCGGACGGAGACTATGGCTACACCTTC CASSVVPDGDYGYTF
TRBJ1-1 TRBD1 few TRBV29-1 TGCAGCGGACAGGGGTACACTGAAGCTTTCTTT CSGQGYTEAFF
TRBJ2-2 - - TRBV29-1 TGCAGCGTTGGGCCCGGGTTAGCTCCCGGGGAGCTGTTTTTT CSVGPGLAPGELFF
TRBJ2-7 - - TRBV3-1 TGTGCCAGCAGCCGAGGACACCGGTACGAGCAGTACTTC CASSRGHRYEQYF
TRBJ1-2 - - TRBV6-1 TGTGCCAGCAAGAGGGGGGGGGACCTTAACTATGGCTACACCTTC CASKRGGDLNYGYTF
TRBJ2-7 TRBD2 few TRBV10-3 TGTGCCATCACCCCAACTAGCGGGGGACTCGACTCCTACGAGCAGTACTTC CAITPTSGGLDSYEQYF
TRBJ2-5 TRBD1 - TRBV27 TGTGCCAGCAGCCCTCTGGGACAGGGCCCTCAAGAGACCCAGTACTTC CASSPLGQGPQETQYF
TRBJ2-5 - - TRBV10-3 TGTGCCACGGGGGCCGCCCAAGAGACCCAGTACTTC CATGAAQETQYF
TRBJ2-4 TRBD2 few TRBV7-9 TGTGCCAGCAGCTTAGTGTGGGGTCGGGGGGGCCAAAACATTCAGTACTTC CASSLVWGRGGQNIQYF
TRBJ2-2 - - TRBV11-3 TGTGCCAGCAGTGGAGGGGCCAGGCGTGGGGAGCTGTTTTTT CASSGGARRGELFF
TRBJ1-4 TRBD1 - TRBV12-3/TRBV12-4 TGTGCCAGCAGTACGGGACAGGGAGGTGGTGAAAAACTGTTTTTT CASSTGQGGGEKLFF
TRBJ1-2 - - TRBV6-5 TGTGCCAGCAGTTATGAGGGTGGCTACACCTTC CASSYEGGYTF
TRBJ2-7 TRBD2 - TRBV10-3 TGTGCCATCAGTCGGACTAGCGGGATCGATTACGAGCAGTACTTC CAISRTSGIDYEQYF
TRBJ1-2 - few TRBV6-1 TGTGCCAGCAGTCGTCACGAAAAGGGGTTTAACTATGGCTACACCTTC CASSRHEKGFNYGYTF
TRBJ2-1 - many TRBV11-2 TGTGCCAGCAGCTTAGTGGGACCGCAGGTTAGGAATGAGCAGTTCTTC CASSLVGPQVRNEQFF
TRBJ1-4 - - TRBV11-2 TGTGCCAGCAGGCCTTCGGGGGGAGAAAAACTGTTTTTT CASRPSGGEKLFF
TRBJ2-1 TRBD2 - TRBV5-1 TGCGCCAGCAGCTTACCCAGCGGGGGGGTTGGTGAGCAGTTCTTC CASSLPSGGVGEQFF
TRBJ1-1 - few TRBV12-3/TRBV12-4 TGTGCCATCCGGGGAGGAGGGATCGGTGAAGCTTTCTTT CAIRGGGIGEAFF
TRBJ2-7 TRBD1 many TRBV12-3/TRBV12-4 TGTGCCAGCAGTCGTACGGGACAGGGGTCCTACGAGCAGTACTTC CASSRTGQGSYEQYF
TRBJ2-3 TRBD1 few TRBV12-3/TRBV12-4 TGTGCCAGCAGTTCTACAGGGGGACTTGGGCCGCAGTATTTT CASSSTGGLGPQYF
TRBJ2-7 - - TRBV6-2/TRBV6-3 TGTGCCAGCAGTCCGTCGAGTGGTGGCGAGCAGTACTTC CASSPSSGGEQYF
TRBJ2-7 TRBD1 - TRBV30 TGTGCCTGGAGTCATCCTCAACAGGGGAAATACGAGCAGTACTTC CAWSHPQQGKYEQYF
TRBJ2-2 - - TRBV5-1 TGCGCCAGCAGCCCACTCGGCATGTCCGGGGAGCTGTTTTTT CASSPLGMSGELFF
TRBJ2-1 TRBD1 - TRBV7-6 TGTGCCAGCACCCAACGGGGGGGACAGGGGTCCTACAATGAGCAGTTCTTC CASTQRGGQGSYNEQFF
TRBJ1-1 - few TRBV7-6 TGTGCCAGCAGCCCACTGGGGGGCCGCGCAGAAGCTTTCTTT CASSPLGGRAEAFF
TRBJ2-7 TRBD2 few TRBV20-1 TGCAGTGGGGTGGGTCTAGCGGGAGTCGAGCAGTACTTC CSGVGLAGVEQYF
TRBJ2-5 - - TRBV6-5 TGTGCCAGCAGTTACCATCAGACAGTGACCTTGGCCCAGTACTTC CASSYHQTVTLAQYF
TRBJ2-1 TRBD2 - TRBV5-1 TGCGCCAGCAGCTTGGGGGGACTAGCTGCGAATGAGCAGTTCTTC CASSLGGLAANEQFF
TRBJ1-1 - few TRBV20-1 TGCAGTGCTAGATCTGAAAACTTCATGAACACTGAAGCTTTCTTT CSARSENFMNTEAFF
TRBJ2-5 - few TRBV6-6 TGTGCCAGCACCAGGGGGGACGATGGGGCCCAGTACTTC CASTRGDDGAQYF
TRBJ1-3 - - TRBV7-9 TGTGCCAGCAGCTTAGGGAGCCTGATCACAAACACCATATATTTT CASSLGSLITNTIYF
TRBJ2-3 - many TRBV6-5 TGTGCCAGCAGTTACGCAGCGGCCAGCACAGATACGCAGTATTTT CASSYAAASTDTQYF
TRBJ2-1 TRBD2 few TRBV20-1 TGCAGTGCTAGGGGACTAGCGGGTAAAGGGAGTGAGCAGTTCTTC CSARGLAGKGSEQFF
TRBJ2-7 TRBD2 - TRBV5-6 TGTGCCAGCAGCCGGGTGGGACTAGCGGGCAACGAGCAGTACTTC CASSRVGLAGNEQYF
TRBJ2-7 TRBD1 - TRBV10-3 TGTGCCACCTCAAACGGGGACAGTTACTACGAGCAGTACTTC CATSNGDSYYEQYF
TRBJ2-7 TRBD2 few TRBV20-1 TGCAGTGCTAGAGATAATAGGGCTAGCGGCTACGAGCAGTACTTC CSARDNRASGYEQYF
TRBJ2-2 TRBD1 many TRBV12-3/TRBV12-4 TGTGCCAGCAGTAGGACAGGGCGGTGGGCCGGGGAGCTGTTTTTT CASSRTGRWAGELFF